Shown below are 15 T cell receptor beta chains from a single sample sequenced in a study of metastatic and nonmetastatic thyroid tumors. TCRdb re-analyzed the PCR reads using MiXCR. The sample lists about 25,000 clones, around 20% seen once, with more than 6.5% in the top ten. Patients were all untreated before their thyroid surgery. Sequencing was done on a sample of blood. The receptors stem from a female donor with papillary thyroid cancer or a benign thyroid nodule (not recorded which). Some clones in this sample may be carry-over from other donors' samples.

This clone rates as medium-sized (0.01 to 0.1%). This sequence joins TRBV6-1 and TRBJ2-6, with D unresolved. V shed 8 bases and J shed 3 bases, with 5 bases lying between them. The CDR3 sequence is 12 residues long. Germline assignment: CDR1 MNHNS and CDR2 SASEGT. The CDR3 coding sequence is TGTGCCAGCGAACGTGGGGCCAACGTCCTGACTTTC. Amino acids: CASERGANVLTF.

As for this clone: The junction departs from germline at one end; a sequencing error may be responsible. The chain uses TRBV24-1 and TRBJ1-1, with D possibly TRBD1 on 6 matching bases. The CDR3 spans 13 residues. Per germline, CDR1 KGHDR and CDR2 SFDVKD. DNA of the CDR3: TGTGCCACCAGTGATCGGGGGGGCACTGAAGCTCTCTTT. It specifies CATSDRGGTEALF.

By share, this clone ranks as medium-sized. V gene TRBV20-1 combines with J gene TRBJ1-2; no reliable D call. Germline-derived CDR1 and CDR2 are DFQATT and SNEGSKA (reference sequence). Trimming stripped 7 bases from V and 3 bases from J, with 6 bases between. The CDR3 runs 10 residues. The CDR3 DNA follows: TGCAGTGTTGGTGACTATGGCTACACCTTC. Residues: CSVGDYGYTF.

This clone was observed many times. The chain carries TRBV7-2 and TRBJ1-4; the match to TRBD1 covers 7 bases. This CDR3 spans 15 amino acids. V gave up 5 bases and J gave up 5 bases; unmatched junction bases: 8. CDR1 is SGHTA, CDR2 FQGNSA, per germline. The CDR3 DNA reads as TGTGCCAGCAGCATCCTGGGACAGCTAAATGAAAAACTGTTTTTT. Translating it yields CASSILGQLNEKLFF.

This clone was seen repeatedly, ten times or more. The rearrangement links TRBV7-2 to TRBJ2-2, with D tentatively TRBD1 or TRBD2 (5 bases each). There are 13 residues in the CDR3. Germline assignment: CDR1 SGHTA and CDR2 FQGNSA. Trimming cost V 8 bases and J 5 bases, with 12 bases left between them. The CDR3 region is CASSPGQTGELFF. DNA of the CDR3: TGTGCCAGCTCCCCGGGGCAGACCGGGGAGCTGTTTTTT.

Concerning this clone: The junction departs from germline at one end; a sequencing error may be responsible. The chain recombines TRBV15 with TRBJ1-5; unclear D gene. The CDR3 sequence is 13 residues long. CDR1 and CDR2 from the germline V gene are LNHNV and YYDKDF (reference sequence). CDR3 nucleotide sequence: TGTGCCACCAGCGCCAATAGCAATCAGCCCCATCCTTTT. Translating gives CATSANSNQPHPF.

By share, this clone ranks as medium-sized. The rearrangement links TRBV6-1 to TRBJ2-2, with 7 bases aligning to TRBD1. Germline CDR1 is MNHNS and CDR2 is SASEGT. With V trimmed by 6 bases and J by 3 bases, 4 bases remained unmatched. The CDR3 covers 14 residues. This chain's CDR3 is CASRTGSDTGELFF. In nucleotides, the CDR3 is TGTGCCAGCAGGACAGGGTCGGACACCGGGGAGCTGTTTTTT.

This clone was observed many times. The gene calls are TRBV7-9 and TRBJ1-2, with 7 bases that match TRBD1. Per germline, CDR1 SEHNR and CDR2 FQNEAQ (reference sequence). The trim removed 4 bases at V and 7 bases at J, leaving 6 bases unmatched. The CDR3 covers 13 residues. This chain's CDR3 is CASSSTGEGGYTF. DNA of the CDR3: TGTGCCAGCAGCTCCACAGGGGAGGGTGGCTACACCTTC.

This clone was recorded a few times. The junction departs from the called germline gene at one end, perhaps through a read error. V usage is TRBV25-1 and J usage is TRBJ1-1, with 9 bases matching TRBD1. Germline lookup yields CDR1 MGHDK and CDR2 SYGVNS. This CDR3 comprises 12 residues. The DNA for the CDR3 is TGTGCCAGAAGTGAATGTGGGACAGGGGCTTTCTTT. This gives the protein CARSECGTGAFF.

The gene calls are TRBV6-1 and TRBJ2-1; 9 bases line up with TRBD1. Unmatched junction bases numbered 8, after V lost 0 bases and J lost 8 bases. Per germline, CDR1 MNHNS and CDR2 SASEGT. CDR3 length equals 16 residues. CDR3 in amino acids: CASSEATGTGFHEQFF. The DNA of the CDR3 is TGTGCCAGCAGTGAAGCTACCGGGACAGGGTTTCATGAGCAGTTCTTC.

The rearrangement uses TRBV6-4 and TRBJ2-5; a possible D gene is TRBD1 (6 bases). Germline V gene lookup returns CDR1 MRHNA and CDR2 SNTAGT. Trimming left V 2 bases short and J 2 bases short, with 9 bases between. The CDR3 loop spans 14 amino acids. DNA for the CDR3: TGTGCCAGCAGTGACGAAGGGGGACAAGAGACCCAGTACTTC. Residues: CASSDEGGQETQYF.

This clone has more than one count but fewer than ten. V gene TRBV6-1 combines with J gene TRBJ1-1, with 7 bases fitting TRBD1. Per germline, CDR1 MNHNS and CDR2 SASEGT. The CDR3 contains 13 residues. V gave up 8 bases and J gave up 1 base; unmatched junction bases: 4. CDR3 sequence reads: CASSGTENTEAFF. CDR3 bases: TGTGCCAGCTCGGGGACAGAGAACACTGAAGCTTTCTTT.

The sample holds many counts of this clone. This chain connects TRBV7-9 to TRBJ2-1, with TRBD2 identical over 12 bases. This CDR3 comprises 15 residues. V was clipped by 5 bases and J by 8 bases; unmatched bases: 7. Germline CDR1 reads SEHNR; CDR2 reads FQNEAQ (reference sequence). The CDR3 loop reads CASSPSSGGADEQFF. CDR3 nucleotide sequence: TGTGCCAGCAGCCCCTCTAGCGGGGGGGCCGATGAGCAGTTCTTC.

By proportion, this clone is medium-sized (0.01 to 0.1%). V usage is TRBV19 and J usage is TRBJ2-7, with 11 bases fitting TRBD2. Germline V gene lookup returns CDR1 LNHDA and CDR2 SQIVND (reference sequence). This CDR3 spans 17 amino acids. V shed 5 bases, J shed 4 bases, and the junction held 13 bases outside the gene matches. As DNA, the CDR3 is TGTGCCAGTAGTCCAAGACTAGCGGGACGGCGAGGATACGAGCAGTACTTC. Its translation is CASSPRLAGRRGYEQYF. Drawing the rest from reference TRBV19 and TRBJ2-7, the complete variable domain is DGGITQSPKYLFRKEGQNVTLSCEQNLNHDAMYWYRQDPGQGLRLIYYSQIVNDFQKGDIAEGYSVSREKKESFPLTVTSAQKNPTAFYLCASSPRLAGRRGYEQYFGPGTRLTVT.

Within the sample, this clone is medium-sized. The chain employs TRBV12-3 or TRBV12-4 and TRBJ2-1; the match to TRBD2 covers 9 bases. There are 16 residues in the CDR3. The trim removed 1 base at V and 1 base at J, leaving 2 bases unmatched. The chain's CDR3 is CASSLGLAGSYNEQFF. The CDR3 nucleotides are TGTGCCAGCAGTTTAGGTCTAGCGGGGTCCTACAATGAGCAGTTCTTC.